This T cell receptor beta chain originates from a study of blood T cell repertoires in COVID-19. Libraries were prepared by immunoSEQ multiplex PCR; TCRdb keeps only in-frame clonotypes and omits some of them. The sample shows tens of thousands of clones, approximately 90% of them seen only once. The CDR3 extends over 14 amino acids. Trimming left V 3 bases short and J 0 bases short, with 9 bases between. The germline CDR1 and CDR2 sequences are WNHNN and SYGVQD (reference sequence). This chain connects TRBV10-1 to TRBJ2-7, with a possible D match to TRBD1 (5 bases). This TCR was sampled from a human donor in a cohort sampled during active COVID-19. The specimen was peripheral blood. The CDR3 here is CASSDNRFSYEQYF. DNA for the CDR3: TGCGCCAGCAGTGATAACAGGTTCTCCTACGAGCAGTACTTC.